This paragraph covers one T cell receptor (beta chain) sequence. The data are from a study of blood T cell repertoires in COVID-19. In the study overall: Sources were T cells, B-cell-depleted T cells, or PBMCs; the material itself was cDNA or gDNA.

The CDR3 has 15 residues. Germline V gene sequence: CDR1 SGDLS, CDR2 YYNGEE. V shed 0 bases, J shed 1 base, and the junction held 2 bases outside the gene matches. The data were produced by immunoSEQ multiplex PCR, yet TCRdb's version contains in-frame clones alone and is incomplete. The table has around 270,000 clones, about 89% seen once; the top ten hold approximately 4.3%. The sequencing input was peripheral blood. V and J are TRBV9 and TRBJ2-3; 7 nucleotides match TRBD2. The receptor comes from a man aged 40-50 years with acute or convalescent COVID-19. CDR3 coding DNA: TGTGCCAGCAGCGTAGGGCTAGCGGGCACAGATACGCAGTATTTT. It codes for CASSVGLAGTDTQYF.